What follows are 16 T cell receptor beta chains derived from one specimen sequenced in a study of response to subunit inactivated influenza vaccine. TCRdb recomputed calls from the RT-PCR reads with MiXCR, one row per CDR3 protein. Of approximately 700,000 distinct CDR3 sequences listed, more than 15% are singletons. The starting material was PBMCs from blood, obtained 11 to 12 days after vaccination. The receptors were gathered from a man over 45 who received an inactivated influenza vaccine.

This clonotype was observed a handful of times. The chain is built from TRBV9 and TRBJ2-2; TRBD2 is a possible D gene (6 bases). Germline V gene data show CDR1 as SGDLS and CDR2 as YYNGEE. CDR3 length: 16 amino acids. Trimming left V 5 bases short and J 7 bases short, with 21 bases between. For the CDR3, the DNA is TGTGCCAGCAGTTCCCGGTCTTATCTCGGGGGCGGGGAGCTGTTTTTT. This codes for CASSSRSYLGGGELFF.

This clonotype was seen only a few times. The CDR3 loop is CASSVLRRLQETQYF. In DNA, the CDR3 is TGTGCCAGCAGTGTTCTAAGGCGCCTACAAGAGACCCAGTACTTC. The chain joins TRBV2 to TRBJ2-5; no clear D gene. Germline V gene data show CDR1 as SNHLY and CDR2 as FYNNEI. CDR3 length: 15 residues. With 4 bases removed from V and 2 bases from J, the gap between germline ends came to 14 bases.

This rearrangement joins TRBV11-1 to TRBJ1-4; 7 bases are shared with TRBD1. The length of the CDR3 is 16 residues. Germline V gives CDR1 SGHAT, CDR2 FQDESV (reference sequence). After removal of 6 bases from V and 3 bases from J, the junction contained 10 bases not matched to a gene. CDR3 sequence: CASSRTAGTANEKLFF. Written as DNA, the CDR3 is TGTGCCAGCAGTCGAACTGCCGGGACAGCTAATGAAAAACTGTTTTTT.

This clonotype was seen a few times. V is TRBV3-1 and J is TRBJ2-3; D possibly corresponds to TRBD2 (6 bases). Trimming stripped 4 bases from V and 0 bases from J, with 20 bases between. The germline CDR1 and CDR2 sequences are LGHDT and YNNKEL (reference sequence). The CDR3 has 18 residues. The CDR3 region is CASSPGSGLRGSTDTQYF. The CDR3 DNA reads as TGTGCCAGCAGCCCCGGCTCCGGACTGCGGGGAAGCACAGATACGCAGTATTTT.

A few counts support this clonotype. The chain has TRBV21-1 and TRBJ2-5; the table's D call, TRBD2, has no DNA check behind it. TRBV21-1 is marked as a pseudogene. The CDR3 has 19 amino acids. CDR3 in amino acids: CASSKVGHLKISFQETQYF. CDR3 sequence (DNA): TGTGCCAGCAGCAAAGTGGGCCACCTTAAGATTAGCTTTCAAGAGACCCAGTACTTC.

The chain combines TRBV7-3 with TRBJ1-5, with unresolved D. This CDR3 is 13 amino acids long. Germline assignment: CDR1 SGHTA and CDR2 FQGTGA. Deletions cut 2 bases from V and 3 bases from J, with 5 bases between. CDR3 loop: CASSLQDNQPQHF. DNA for the CDR3: TGTGCCAGCAGCTTACAGGACAATCAGCCCCAGCATTTT.

V is TRBV7-2 and J is TRBJ2-3; the match to TRBD2 covers 11 bases. The ends lost 1 base at V and 5 bases at J; junction bases unmatched: 5. From germline, CDR1 is SGHTA and CDR2 FQGNSA. This CDR3 has 16 residues. The CDR3 sequence is CASSLVLAGGRDTQYF. CDR3 in DNA: TGTGCCAGCAGCTTAGTATTAGCGGGGGGGCGAGATACGCAGTATTTT.

The V call is TRBV7-9, the J call TRBJ2-1; D might be TRBD1 (6 bases). Germline CDR1 and CDR2: SEHNR and FQNEAQ (reference sequence). CDR3 length: 14 residues. V was clipped by 5 bases and J by 4 bases, with 12 bases between them. The CDR3 here is CASSPVGGYNEQFF. Here the CDR3 DNA reads TGTGCCAGCAGCCCCGTAGGGGGATACAATGAGCAGTTCTTC.

The V call is TRBV7-2, the J call TRBJ2-5, with D unclear. V lost 5 bases to trimming and J lost 1 base, with 11 bases between them. From germline, CDR1 is SGHTA and CDR2 FQGNSA. The CDR3 has 14 amino acids. This chain's CDR3 is CASSRTRTQETQYF. The CDR3 DNA sequence: TGTGCCAGCAGCAGGACCCGGACCCAAGAGACCCAGTACTTC.

The rearrangement uses TRBV7-3 and TRBJ2-5, with TRBD1 identical over 7 bases. The J segment lost 5 bases and the V segment lost 5 bases, leaving 20 bases of the junction unmatched. The CDR3 is made up of 18 amino acids. CDR1 is SGHTA, CDR2 FQGTGA, per germline. CDR3 in amino acids: CASSPNRIVQGSRETQYF. The CDR3 DNA is TGTGCCAGCAGCCCAAATCGGATCGTACAGGGGTCGAGGGAGACCCAGTACTTC.

There are many counts of this clonotype. The chain joins TRBV21-1 to TRBJ2-7; the table's D gene call, TRBD2, was not cross checked with the DNA. TRBV21-1 is assigned pseudogene status. This CDR3 spans 16 amino acids. This CDR3 reads CASSIPSRCSSYEQYF. CDR3 nucleotides: TGTGCCAGCAGCATTCCATCCCGCTGCAGTTCCTACGAGCAGTACTTC.

This clonotype was seen a handful of times. The rearrangement links TRBV5-1 to TRBJ2-7; D is perhaps TRBD2 (5 bases). Looked up from germline, CDR1 is SGHRS and CDR2 is YFSETQ. The CDR3 sequence is 15 residues long. Trimming pared 6 bases from V and 0 bases from J, leaving 16 bases between. CDR3: CASTGGASSSYEQYF. CDR3 sequence (DNA): TGCGCCAGCACCGGAGGAGCGTCTAGCTCCTACGAGCAGTACTTC.

This clonotype has ten or more counts. The genes are TRBV7-2 and TRBJ2-2; D gene uncertain. V was trimmed by 1 base and J by 2 bases, leaving 11 bases between them. This CDR3 region has 16 residues. Germline CDR1 reads SGHTA; CDR2 reads FQGNSA. The CDR3 DNA reads as TGTGCCAGCAGCTTAGGGTGGCTAGTTAACACCGGGGAGCTGTTTTTT. It specifies CASSLGWLVNTGELFF.

The V call is TRBV2, the J call TRBJ2-5, with D possibly called TRBD1 or TRBD2 (6 bases each). Germline values: CDR1 SNHLY, CDR2 FYNNEI. V lost 8 bases, J lost 2 bases, and 12 bases lay in between. The CDR3 extends over 13 amino acids. The CDR3 DNA reads as TGTGCCAGCCTCAGAGGGGGGCAAGAGACCCAGTACTTC. This encodes CASLRGGQETQYF.

This clonotype was seen a few times. The V and J genes are TRBV21-1 and TRBJ2-7; the D call TRBD1 from the table was never checked on the DNA. TRBV21-1 is given as a pseudogene. The CDR3 spans 14 residues. In nucleotides, the CDR3 is TGTGCCAGCAGCAAAGGTTTAGGGGTAGACGAGCAGTACTTC. Its translation is CASSKGLGVDEQYF.

The gene calls are TRBV7-3 and TRBJ2-1, with D maybe TRBD2 (6 bases). This CDR3 comprises 17 residues. CDR1 and CDR2 from the germline V gene are SGHTA and FQGTGA. Trimming left V 5 bases short and J 2 bases short, with 19 bases between. This CDR3 is CASSRKSGLGTYNEQFF. The CDR3 DNA reads TGTGCCAGCAGCCGTAAAAGCGGGCTGGGGACCTACAATGAGCAGTTCTTC.